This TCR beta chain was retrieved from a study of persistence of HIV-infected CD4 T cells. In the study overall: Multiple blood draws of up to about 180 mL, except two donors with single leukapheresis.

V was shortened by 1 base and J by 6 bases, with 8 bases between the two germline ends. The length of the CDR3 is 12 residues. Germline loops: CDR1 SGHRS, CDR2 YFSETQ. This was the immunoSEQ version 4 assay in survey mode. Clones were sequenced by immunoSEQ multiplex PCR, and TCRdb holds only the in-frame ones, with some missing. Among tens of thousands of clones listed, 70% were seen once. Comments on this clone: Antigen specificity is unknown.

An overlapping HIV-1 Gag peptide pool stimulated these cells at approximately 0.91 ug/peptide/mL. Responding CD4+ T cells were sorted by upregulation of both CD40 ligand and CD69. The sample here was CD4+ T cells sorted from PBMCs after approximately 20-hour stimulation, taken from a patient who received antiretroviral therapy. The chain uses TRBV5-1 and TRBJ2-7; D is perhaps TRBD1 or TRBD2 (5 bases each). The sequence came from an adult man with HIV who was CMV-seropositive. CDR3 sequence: CASSLQGPEQYF. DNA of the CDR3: TGCGCCAGCAGCTTGCAGGGACCCGAGCAGTACTTC.